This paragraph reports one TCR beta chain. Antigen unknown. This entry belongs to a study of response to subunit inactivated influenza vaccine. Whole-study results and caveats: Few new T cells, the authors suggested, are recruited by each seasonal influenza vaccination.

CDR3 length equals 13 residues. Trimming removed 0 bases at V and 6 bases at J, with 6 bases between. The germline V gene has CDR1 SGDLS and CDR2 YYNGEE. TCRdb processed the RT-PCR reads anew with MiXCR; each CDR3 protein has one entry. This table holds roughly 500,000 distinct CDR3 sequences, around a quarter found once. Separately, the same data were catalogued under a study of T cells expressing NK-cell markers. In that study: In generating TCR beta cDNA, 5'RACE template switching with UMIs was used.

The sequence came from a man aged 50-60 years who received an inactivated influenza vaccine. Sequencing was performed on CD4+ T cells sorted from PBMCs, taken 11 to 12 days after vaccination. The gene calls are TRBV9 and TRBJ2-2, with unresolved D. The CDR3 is CASSVEVPGELFF. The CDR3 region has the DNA TGTGCCAGCAGCGTAGAAGTACCCGGGGAGCTGTTTTTT. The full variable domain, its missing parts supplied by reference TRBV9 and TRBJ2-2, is DSGVTQTPKHLITATGQRVTLRCSPRSGDLSVYWYQQSLDQGLQFLIQYYNGEERAKGNILERFSAQQFPDLHSELNLSSLELGDSALYFCASSVEVPGELFFGEGSRLTVL.